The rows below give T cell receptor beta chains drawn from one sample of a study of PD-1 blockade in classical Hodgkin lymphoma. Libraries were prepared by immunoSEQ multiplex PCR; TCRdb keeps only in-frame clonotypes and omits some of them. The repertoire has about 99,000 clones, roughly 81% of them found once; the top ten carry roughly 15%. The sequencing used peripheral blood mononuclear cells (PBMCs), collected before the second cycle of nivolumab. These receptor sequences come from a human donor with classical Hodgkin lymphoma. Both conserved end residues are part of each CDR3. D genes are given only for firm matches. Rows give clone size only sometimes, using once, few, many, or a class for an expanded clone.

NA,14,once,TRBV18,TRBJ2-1,CASSPPPDYNEQFF,TGTGCCAGCTCACCACCCCCAGACTACAATGAGCAGTTCTTC
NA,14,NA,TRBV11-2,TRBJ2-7,CASSFPGVPYEQYF,TGTGCCAGCAGCTTTCCGGGAGTGCCGTACGAGCAGTACTTC
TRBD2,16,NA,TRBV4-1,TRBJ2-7,CASSQDPSGRAYEQYF,TGCGCCAGCAGCCAAGATCCCAGCGGGAGGGCCTACGAGCAGTACTTC
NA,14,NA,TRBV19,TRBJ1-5,CASSTSNGGQPQHF,TGTGCCAGTAGTACGTCCAACGGCGGGCAGCCCCAGCATTTT
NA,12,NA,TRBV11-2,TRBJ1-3,CASSLVGNTIYF,TGTGCCAGCAGCTTAGTTGGAAACACCATATATTTT
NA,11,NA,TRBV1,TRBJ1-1,CTSSGDPEAFF,TGCACCAGCAGCGGGGACCCTGAAGCTTTCTTT
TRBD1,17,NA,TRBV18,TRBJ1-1,CASSTSSGQGEDTEAFF,TGTGCCAGCTCAACTTCCTCGGGACAGGGGGAGGATACTGAAGCTTTCTTT
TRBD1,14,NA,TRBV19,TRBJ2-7,CASSPRDRAHEQYF,TGTGCCAGTAGCCCCCGGGACAGGGCCCACGAGCAGTACTTC
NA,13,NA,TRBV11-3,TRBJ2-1,CASSLVDSGEQFF,TGTGCCAGCAGCTTGGTGGACTCGGGTGAGCAGTTCTTC
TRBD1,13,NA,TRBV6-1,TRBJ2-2,CASSGQGVGELFF,TGTGCCAGCAGTGGACAGGGGGTCGGGGAGCTGTTTTTT
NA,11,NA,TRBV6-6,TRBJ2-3,CASSSADTQYF,TGTGCCAGCTCGAGCGCAGATACGCAGTATTTT
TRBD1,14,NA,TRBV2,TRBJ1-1,CASSRDREATEAFF,TGTGCCAGCAGTAGGGACAGGGAGGCCACTGAAGCTTTCTTT
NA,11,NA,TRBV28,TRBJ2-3,CASSISDTQYF,TGTGCCAGCAGCATTTCAGATACGCAGTATTTT
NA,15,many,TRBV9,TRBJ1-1,CASTKDGARGTEAFF,TGTGCCAGCACCAAAGACGGCGCGAGGGGCACTGAAGCTTTCTTT
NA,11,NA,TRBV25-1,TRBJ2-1,CASTEYNEQFF,TGTGCCAGCACGGAGTACAATGAGCAGTTCTTC